This T cell receptor (beta chain) was identified during a study of T cell responses to AZD1222 COVID-19 vaccine. Study results and caveats: The study identified only a handful of AZD1222 recipients as seropositive at baseline. Sampling that yielded the repertoires occurred only after the peak T cell response. Dominant at 160-218 and 743-854, vaccine-associated CD4 TCRs also spanned spike.

TCRdb's copy holds only in-frame clones and misses some; the assay was immunoSEQ multiplex PCR. The table shows 58,000 or so clones, with around 88% occurring only once. Pooling covered second doses at about 4 or about 12 weeks. The CDR3 length is 16 residues. The V end was cut by 4 bases, the J end by 2 bases, with 18 bases between. The V gene's germline CDR1 is SGHRS and CDR2 YFSETQ. Remarks on this clone: Its antigen is undetermined.

The TCR originated in an adult who received the AZD1222 COVID-19 vaccine. The sample here was peripheral blood, taken 28 days after the second AZD1222 dose. The chain has TRBV5-1 and TRBJ2-5; D might be TRBD1 (6 bases). The CDR3 sequence is CASSVSPGQQQETQYF. CDR3 in DNA: TGCGCCAGCAGCGTTTCTCCAGGACAGCAACAAGAGACCCAGTACTTC. Full variable domain (remainder filled in from reference TRBV5-1 and TRBJ2-5): KAGVTQTPRYLIKTRGQQVTLSCSPISGHRSVSWYQQTPGQGLQFLFEYFSETQRNKGNFPGRFSGRQFSNSRSEMNVSTLELGDSALYLCASSVSPGQQQETQYFGPGTRLLVL.